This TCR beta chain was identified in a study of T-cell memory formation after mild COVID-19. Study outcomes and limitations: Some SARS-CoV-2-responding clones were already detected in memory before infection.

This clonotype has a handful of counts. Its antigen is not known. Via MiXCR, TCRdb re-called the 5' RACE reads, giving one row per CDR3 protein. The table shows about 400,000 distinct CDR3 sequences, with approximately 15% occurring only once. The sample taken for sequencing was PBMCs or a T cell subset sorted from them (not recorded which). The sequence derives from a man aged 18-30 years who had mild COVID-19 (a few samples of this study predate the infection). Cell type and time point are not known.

In DNA form, the CDR3 reads TGTGCCAGCAGCCACCGGGGCCAAAACACTGAAGCTTTCTTT. Its translation is CASSHRGQNTEAFF. This rearrangement joins TRBV3-1 to TRBJ1-1; D possibly corresponds to TRBD1 (5 bases). The ends were cut back, 3 bases at V and 2 bases at J, with 10 bases in the middle. Germline CDR1 LGHDT, CDR2 YNNKEL (reference sequence). The CDR3 is 14 residues long.